This TCR beta chain stems from a study of blood T cell repertoires in COVID-19. Overall study context: Some COVID-19 samples were acute and others convalescent; all came from the United States, Italy and Spain. The analysed material was cDNA or gDNA that came from T cells, B-cell-depleted T cells, or PBMCs.

This CDR3 comprises 13 residues. Germline assignment: CDR1 SQVTM and CDR2 ANQGSEA. V was clipped by 6 bases and J by 1 base, with 10 bases between them. Original handling: Estimates of nucleated cell counts were drawn from the amplification of reference gene primers. The repertoire was sequenced with immunoSEQ multiplex PCR; TCRdb's copy has only in-frame clones and lacks some. That table furnishes V, J and clone size, whereas the DNA furnished D and trimming. The table has roughly 100,000 clones, about four fifths seen once. The source of this sequence is a woman older than 75 with active or convalescent COVID-19. The sample comprised peripheral blood. The genes are TRBV29-1 and TRBJ2-1; tentatively, D is TRBD1 (5 bases). CDR3 nucleotides: TGCAGCGTGGGGCAGACTTCCTACAATGAGCAGTTCTTC. Translating it yields CSVGQTSYNEQFF.